This T cell receptor (beta chain) was profiled in a study of blood T cell repertoires in COVID-19. Study-wide background: Material from acute and convalescent COVID-19 was sourced from the United States, Italy and Spain. In each case, the material was cDNA or gDNA derived from T cells, B-cell-depleted T cells, or PBMCs.

Profiled with immunoSEQ multiplex PCR; TCRdb holds only in-frame clones, not every one. The sample consists of fewer than 200,000 clones, 70% to 90% of them appearing once. The CDR3 has 15 residues. Trimming removed 5 bases from V and 7 bases from J; junction bases left unmatched: 11. Germline lookup yields CDR1 LNHDA and CDR2 SQIVND (reference sequence). This receptor was identified in a man in his sixties or seventies with active or convalescent COVID-19. The genes are TRBV19 and TRBJ2-4; 7 nucleotides line up with TRBD1. Sequenced sample: peripheral blood. For the CDR3, the DNA is TGTGCCAGTAGTGGGCACAGGGGATCGGGGAACATTCAGTACTTC. This translates into CASSGHRGSGNIQYF.